This T cell receptor (beta chain) is from a study of human T cells and chemical hapten exposure listed by TCRdb under 2021. Study-wide context: Libraries were pooled for sequencing, and per-sample TCR yields varied mainly because of small differences in library volumes within the pool. The study tracked peripheral blood TCR repertoire changes in vivo during primary and secondary sensitization to the hapten diphenylcyclopropenone (DPC) in alopecia patients. Both TCR alpha and TCR beta chains were sequenced from each blood RNA sample. Overall results and qualifications from the work: The number of TCRs above 1 in 1000 frequency did not change with DPC sensitization; there was no evidence of global repertoire structure alterations. Repeated subsampling changed both the strength of the expansion versus patch-test correlation and the threshold at which that correlation became significant.

Comment on this clonotype: What this receptor recognizes is not known. Base qualities are not at hand, and no much larger clone is one base apart.

Unfractionated whole blood was collected in Tempus Blood RNA tubes, and total RNA was extracted from that blood. Five or six healthy volunteers served as TCR sequencing controls and were bled at day 0, 2 weeks and 6 weeks. The junction shows trimming of 4 bases on V and 3 bases on J, and the gene matches do not reach 6 bases of it. Its CDR3 holds 16 amino acids, cysteine through phenylalanine. This entry keeps only the CDR3 DNA: 48 bases, framed from base 1. The germline V gene sets CDR1 to MGHRA and CDR2 to YSYEKL. The method was 5' RACE. These reads were obtained on an Illumina MiSeq. During library preparation, unique molecular identifiers were attached to individual cDNA molecules so that TCRs could be counted in a quantitative, reproducible way. In the original analysis: The median number of TCRs per sample was around 100,000, ranging from about 20,000 to 750,000. The Decombinator software suite was used to annotate V, J and CDR3 in the TCR reads. For the PS versus PT1 abundance plots, all samples were subsampled to the same number of TCRs (28,000). Expanded TCRs were defined as absent before sensitization and observed at least eight times at the 2-week time point. The public reads were run again by TCRdb, first through fastp at Q25 and then through MiXCR, and only productive beta chains were kept. Entries are consolidated by CDR3 protein sequence, retaining the most common genes and DNA. In this record, the V and J calls reflect TCRdb's handling and not the investigators' own analysis. The sample yields over 70,000 distinct CDR3 sequences; more than 15% were counted once. About 6.5% of the sample belongs to the ten largest clones.

The chain couples TRBV4-1 to TRBJ2-3; TRBD2 fits 11 bases in the junction. The TCR comes from a female donor in good health. The DNA sequence follows: TGCGCCAGCAGCCCCCGGACTAGCGGGTTGACAGATACGCAGTATTTT. Translated, this gives CASSPRTSGLTDTQYF.